These 11 T cell receptor beta chains originate from one sample sequenced in a study of blood T cells in healthy people across ages. Then a second PCR, running roughly 7 to 11 cycles, was carried out with a sample-barcoded 5' primer and a J-beta primer mix. In TCRdb, the 5' RACE reads were re-called with MiXCR into one record per CDR3 protein. The sample has 1.5 million to 2 million distinct CDR3 sequences; roughly 28% are singletons. Sequenced sample: blood. The receptors were gathered from a woman in her 30s in good health.

V is TRBV19 and J is TRBJ2-5; 9 positions match TRBD2. Germline assignment: CDR1 LNHDA and CDR2 SQIVND (reference sequence). The J segment lost 4 bases and the V segment lost 6 bases, leaving 9 bases of the junction unmatched. The CDR3 has 15 amino acids. CDR3 bases: TGTGCCAGTAGCCCGGGGACAGCGGGGGGAGAGACCCAGTACTTC. It codes for CASSPGTAGGETQYF.

The chain carries TRBV9 and TRBJ2-7; 13 bases align to TRBD2. CDR3 length: 15 residues. Germline CDR1 and CDR2: SGDLS and YYNGEE. Trimming took 3 bases from V and 5 from J; bases not matched to a gene: 5. The CDR3 protein is CASSDGTSGDHEQYF. The CDR3 DNA sequence: TGTGCCAGCAGCGATGGGACTAGCGGGGACCACGAGCAGTACTTC.

This clonotype was seen a handful of times. The J gene is TRBJ1-1, the V gene TRBV10-3; a possible D gene is TRBD1 (5 bases). Germline CDR1 reads ENHRY; CDR2 reads SYGVKD. V lost 3 bases to trimming and J lost 10 bases, with 21 bases between them. The CDR3 extends over 15 amino acids. The CDR3 DNA is TGTGCCATCAGTGACCAGAAAGGTGGGGGTCCAGGAGCTTTCTTT. The encoded protein is CAISDQKGGGPGAFF.

This clonotype was seen only a few times. The rearrangement links TRBV27 to TRBJ2-1; TRBD2 matches at 8 bases. J lost 4 bases, V lost 6 bases, and 8 bases had no gene match. This CDR3 has 15 amino acids. CDR1 is MNHEY, CDR2 SMNVEV, per germline (reference sequence). CDR3 protein: CASSRLANSYNEQFF. DNA of the CDR3: TGTGCCAGCAGCAGACTAGCGAACAGTTACAATGAGCAGTTCTTC.

The rearrangement uses TRBV12-5 and TRBJ2-7; 9 bases agree with TRBD1. Germline V gives CDR1 LGHNT, CDR2 FRNRAP. The CDR3 extends over 13 amino acids. The trim removed 2 bases at V and 6 bases at J, leaving 2 bases unmatched. The CDR3 DNA reads as TGTGCTAGTGGTTTGTACAGGGGGCGCGAGCAGTACTTC. Residues: CASGLYRGREQYF.

This clonotype was detected only a few times. The chain uses TRBV24-1 and TRBJ1-1; D unresolved. CDR1 and CDR2 from the germline V gene are KGHDR and SFDVKD. V lost 4 bases and J 1 base, leaving 15 bases between the germline ends. The CDR3 length is 16 residues. CDR3 sequence (DNA): TGTGCCACCAGTGAATCGACCGGGCGGGGGAACACTGAAGCTTTCTTT. It translates to CATSESTGRGNTEAFF.

At least ten counts were recorded for this clonotype. This chain uses TRBV20-1 with TRBJ2-7, with D tentatively TRBD2 (6 bases). Germline V lookup: CDR1 DFQATT, CDR2 SNEGSKA (reference sequence). The CDR3 covers 13 residues. V lost 4 bases to trimming and J lost 0 bases, with 10 bases between them. The CDR3 nucleotides are TGCAGTGCTACGCCCGGGAGCTCCTACGAGCAGTACTTC. It translates to CSATPGSSYEQYF.

This clonotype was seen many times. J is TRBJ2-7 and V is TRBV20-1; possible D gene TRBD2, 5 bases. Germline-derived CDR1 and CDR2 are DFQATT and SNEGSKA (reference sequence). The V end was cut by 7 bases, the J end by 0 bases, with 13 bases between. The CDR3 length is 13 residues. The CDR3 DNA is TGCAGTGACGCCGGGGTCAGCTCCTACGAGCAGTACTTC. This codes for CSDAGVSSYEQYF.

CDR3 in amino acids: CSVDRAGTGELFF. CDR3 nucleotides: TGCAGCGTTGACAGGGCCGGCACCGGGGAGCTGTTTTTT. The chain joins TRBV29-1 to TRBJ2-2, with D tentatively TRBD1 (5 bases). The ends were cut back, 3 bases at V and 4 bases at J, with 9 bases in the middle. The CDR3 runs to 13 residues. CDR1 SQVTM and CDR2 ANQGSEA come from the germline V gene.

The table lists this clonotype with many counts. V is TRBV29-1 and J is TRBJ1-2; 8 bases match TRBD1. Trimming took 7 bases from V and 7 from J; bases not matched to a gene: 11. This CDR3 is built from 13 residues. Germline assignment: CDR1 SQVTM and CDR2 ANQGSEA. CDR3 coding DNA: TGCAGCGGTGACCGGGACAGGCACGGTGGCTACACCTTC. This gives the protein CSGDRDRHGGYTF.

The chain combines TRBV6-7 with TRBJ2-1, with D perhaps TRBD1 or TRBD2 (5 bases each). TRBV6-7 is identified as an open reading frame with a role that is uncertain. The V gene lost 4 bases and the J gene lost 8 bases, with 12 bases spanning the gap. The CDR3 consists of 13 residues. CDR3 sequence reads: CASSSGARDEQFF. The DNA of the CDR3 is TGTGCCAGCAGTTCCGGGGCTAGGGATGAGCAGTTCTTC.